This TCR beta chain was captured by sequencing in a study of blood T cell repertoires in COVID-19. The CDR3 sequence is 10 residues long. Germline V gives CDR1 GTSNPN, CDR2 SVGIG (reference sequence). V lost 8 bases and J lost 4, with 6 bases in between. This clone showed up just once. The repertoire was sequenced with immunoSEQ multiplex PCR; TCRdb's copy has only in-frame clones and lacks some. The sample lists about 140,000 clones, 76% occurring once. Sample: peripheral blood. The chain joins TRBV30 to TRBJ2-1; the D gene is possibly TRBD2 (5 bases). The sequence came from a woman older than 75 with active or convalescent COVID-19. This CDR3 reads CAGGYNEQFF. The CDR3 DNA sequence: TGTGCCGGCGGGTACAATGAGCAGTTCTTC.